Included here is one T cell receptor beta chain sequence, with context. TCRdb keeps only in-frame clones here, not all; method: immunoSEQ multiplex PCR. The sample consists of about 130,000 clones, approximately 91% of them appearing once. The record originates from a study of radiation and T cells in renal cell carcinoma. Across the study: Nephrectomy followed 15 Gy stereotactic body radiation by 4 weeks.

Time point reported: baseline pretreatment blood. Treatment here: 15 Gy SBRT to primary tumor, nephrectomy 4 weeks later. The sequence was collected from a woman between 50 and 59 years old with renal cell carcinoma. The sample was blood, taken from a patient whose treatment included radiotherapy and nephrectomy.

CDR3 sequence reads: CASSDRHQGYTEAFF. As DNA, the CDR3 is TGTGCCAGCAGCGACAGACATCAGGGTTACACTGAAGCTTTCTTT. J is TRBJ1-1 and V is TRBV14; a possible D gene is TRBD1 (5 bases). V lost 5 bases, J lost 3 bases, and 16 bases lay in between. CDR3 size: 15 residues. Germline CDR1 SGHDN, CDR2 FVKESK. Supplemented by reference TRBV14 and TRBJ1-1, the full variable domain reads EAGVTQFPSHSVIEKGQTVTLRCDPISGHDNLYWYRRVMGKEIKFLLHFVKESKQDESGMPNNRFLAERTGGTYSTLKVQPAELEDSGVYFCASSDRHQGYTEAFFGQGTRLTVV.